This T cell receptor (beta chain) was sequenced in a study of siplizumab effects on memory and regulatory T cells. General study points: Researchers did not confirm the suppressive function of proliferating Tregs from siplizumab cultures. Naive-or-memory phenotypes were unassignable for roughly 80-95% of proliferating CD4+ or CD8+ clones.

To note about this clone: Its specificity is unknown.

Assay: immunoSEQ multiplex PCR; the TCRdb copy retains only in-frame clones and omits some. The profile shows 87,000 or so clones, over 85% of them singletons. The CDR3 has 16 residues. Trimming took 9 bases from V and 2 from J, leaving 20 bases between them. From germline, CDR1 is LNHDA and CDR2 SQIVND (reference sequence). V and J are TRBV19 and TRBJ1-3; no clear D gene. This receptor was taken from a human donor in good health. Sequenced sample: non-Treg CD4+ T cells sorted from blood. The CDR3 sequence: CASGLGWGFTGNTIYF. The CDR3, as DNA: TGTGCCAGCGGACTGGGGTGGGGATTTACTGGAAACACCATATATTTT.